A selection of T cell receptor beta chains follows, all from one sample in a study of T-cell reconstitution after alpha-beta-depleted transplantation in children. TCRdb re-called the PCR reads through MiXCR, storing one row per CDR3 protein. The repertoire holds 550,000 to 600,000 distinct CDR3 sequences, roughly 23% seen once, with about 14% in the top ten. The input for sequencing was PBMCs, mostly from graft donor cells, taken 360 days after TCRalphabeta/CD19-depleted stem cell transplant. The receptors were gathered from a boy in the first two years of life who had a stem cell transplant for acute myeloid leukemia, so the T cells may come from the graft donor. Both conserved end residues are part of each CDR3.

CDR3: CSAVLYYGYTF
V: TRBV20-1
J: TRBJ1-2

CDR3: CASSLGAGEQETQYF
V: TRBV13
J: TRBJ2-5

CDR3: CSAGQNYGYTF
V: TRBV20-1
J: TRBJ1-2

CDR3: CASSPNLASKQETQYF
V: TRBV7-2
J: TRBJ2-5

CDR3: CSQSSGGAWETQYF
V: TRBV20-1
J: TRBJ2-5

CDR3: CATGPGGQETQYF
V: TRBV4-2
J: TRBJ2-5

CDR3: CSAISRERYYNEQFF
V: TRBV20-1
J: TRBJ2-1

CDR3: CASSLSNGAPGLHNEQFF
V: TRBV4-1
J: TRBJ2-1

CDR3: CASSLVESTGELFF
V: TRBV7-9
J: TRBJ2-2

CDR3: CSATQGEGVAFF
V: TRBV20-1
J: TRBJ1-1

CDR3: CASSTRGEQFF
V: TRBV6-6
J: TRBJ2-1

CDR3: CASGWGSSGGVETQYF
V: TRBV12-3/TRBV12-4
J: TRBJ2-5

CDR3: CSASGDYNEQFF
V: TRBV20-1
J: TRBJ2-1

CDR3: CASRRGTGELFF
V: TRBV7-9
J: TRBJ2-2

CDR3: CASSLGWSAYEQYF
V: TRBV12-3/TRBV12-4
J: TRBJ2-7

CDR3: CASSQSGVLGAQYF
V: TRBV7-2
J: TRBJ2-5

CDR3: CASRPDREYGYTF
V: TRBV6-5
J: TRBJ1-2

CDR3: CSAQWSLAGGHEQFF
V: TRBV20-1
J: TRBJ2-1

CDR3: CASSFGLAGVKETQYF
V: TRBV12-3/TRBV12-4
J: TRBJ2-5

CDR3: CSAPHTGGGQYF
V: TRBV29-1
J: TRBJ2-3

CDR3: CSVDAGSGNTIYF
V: TRBV29-1
J: TRBJ1-3

CDR3: CSAPYQGVTGELFF
V: TRBV20-1
J: TRBJ2-2

CDR3: CASSLAASFSYEQYF
V: TRBV7-2
J: TRBJ2-7

CDR3: CSAGIAGVQETQYF
V: TRBV20-1
J: TRBJ2-5

CDR3: CASSLKMGKETQYF
V: TRBV7-2
J: TRBJ2-5

CDR3: CASSLEYGGGWNEQFF
V: TRBV7-8
J: TRBJ2-1

CDR3: CSATWGGYNEQFF
V: TRBV20-1
J: TRBJ2-1

CDR3: CAIRAGDSYNEQFF
V: TRBV10-3
J: TRBJ2-1

CDR3: CASSFAGRYEQYF
V: TRBV12-3/TRBV12-4
J: TRBJ2-7

CDR3: CSASGTEITDTQYF
V: TRBV20-1
J: TRBJ2-3

CDR3: CASSSQLSVKDYNEQFF
V: TRBV12-3/TRBV12-4
J: TRBJ2-1

CDR3: CASSEVSFWGADEQYF
V: TRBV25-1
J: TRBJ2-7

CDR3: CASRSLPGLAGGLSNEQFF
V: TRBV12-3/TRBV12-4
J: TRBJ2-1

CDR3: CASSKDREGMGNTEAFF
V: TRBV6-1
J: TRBJ1-1

CDR3: CSALPSLRRQEIQYF
V: TRBV20-1
J: TRBJ2-5

CDR3: CSARSGDYGYTF
V: TRBV20-1
J: TRBJ1-2

CDR3: CTSSQDWQGKYGYTF
V: TRBV1
J: TRBJ1-2

CDR3: CASSYSGRLAEGTDTQYF
V: TRBV6-5
J: TRBJ2-3

CDR3: CASSPPETGPYNEQFF
V: TRBV12-3/TRBV12-4
J: TRBJ2-1

CDR3: CSAPAPRTSGGANQETQYF
V: TRBV20-1
J: TRBJ2-5

CDR3: CASSHLVNDYSNQPQHF
V: TRBV6-5
J: TRBJ1-5

CDR3: CASSQVRPAASPLHF
V: TRBV3-1
J: TRBJ1-6